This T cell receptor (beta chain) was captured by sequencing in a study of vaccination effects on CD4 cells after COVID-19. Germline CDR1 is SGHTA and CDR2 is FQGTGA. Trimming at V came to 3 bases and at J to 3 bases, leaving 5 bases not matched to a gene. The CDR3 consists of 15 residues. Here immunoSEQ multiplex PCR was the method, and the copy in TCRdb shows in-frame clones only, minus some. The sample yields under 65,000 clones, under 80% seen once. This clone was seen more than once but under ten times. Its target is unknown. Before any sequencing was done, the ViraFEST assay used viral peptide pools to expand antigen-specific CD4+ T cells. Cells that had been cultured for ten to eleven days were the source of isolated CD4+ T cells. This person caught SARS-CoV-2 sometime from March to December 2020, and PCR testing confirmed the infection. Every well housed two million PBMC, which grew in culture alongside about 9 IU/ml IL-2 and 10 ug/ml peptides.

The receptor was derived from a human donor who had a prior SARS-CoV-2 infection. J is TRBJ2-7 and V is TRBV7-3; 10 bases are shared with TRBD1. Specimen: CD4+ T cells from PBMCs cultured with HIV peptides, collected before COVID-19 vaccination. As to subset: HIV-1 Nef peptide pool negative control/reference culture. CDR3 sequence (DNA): TGTGCCAGCAGCTTCTCCGGGACAGGGGTCTACGAGCAGTACTTC. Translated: CASSFSGTGVYEQYF.